This T cell receptor (beta chain) was sequenced in a study of blood T cell repertoires in COVID-19. Study at large: COVID-19 samples collected from the United States, Italy and Spain covered acute and convalescent phases. The analysed material was cDNA or gDNA that came from T cells, B-cell-depleted T cells, or PBMCs.

Authors' methods: Nucleated cell counts were estimated from reference gene primer amplification. Sequencing used immunoSEQ multiplex PCR; TCRdb keeps in-frame clones, though not all of them. D and trimming were read from the DNA, whereas the V and J calls and clone size are those reported in that table. The table shows 150,000 or so clones, with about 90% occurring only once. Looked up from germline, CDR1 is GTSNPN and CDR2 is SVGIG (reference sequence). V was pared by 5 bases and J by 8 bases, with 18 bases between. The CDR3 extends over 13 amino acids. The specimen sequenced was peripheral blood. The rearrangement joins TRBV30 to TRBJ1-2, with TRBD1 as a possible D gene (6 bases). The receptor's source is a man aged 45 to 65 with acute or convalescent COVID-19. CDR3 residues: CAWEVRGRLGYTF. The CDR3 DNA follows: TGTGCCTGGGAGGTCAGGGGCAGGTTGGGCTACACCTTC. Based on the CDR3 plus reference TRBV30 and TRBJ1-2, the full variable domain is SQTIHQWPATLVQPVGSPLSLECTVEGTSNPNLYWYRQAAGRGLQLLFYSVGIGQISSEVPQNLSASRPQDRQFILSSKKLLLSDSGFYLCAWEVRGRLGYTFGSGTRLTVV.